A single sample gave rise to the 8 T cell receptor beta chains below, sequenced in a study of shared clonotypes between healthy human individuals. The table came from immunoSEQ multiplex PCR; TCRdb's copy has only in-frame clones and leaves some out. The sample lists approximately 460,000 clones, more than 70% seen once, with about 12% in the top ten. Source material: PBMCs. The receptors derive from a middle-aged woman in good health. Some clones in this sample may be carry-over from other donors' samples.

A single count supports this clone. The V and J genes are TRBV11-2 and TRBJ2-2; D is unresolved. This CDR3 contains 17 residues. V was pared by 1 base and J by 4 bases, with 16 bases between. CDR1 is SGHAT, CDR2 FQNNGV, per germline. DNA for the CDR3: TGTGCCAGCAGCTTAGTCGGCGCAGGAGTGGCCACCGGGGAGCTGTTTTTT. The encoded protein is CASSLVGAGVATGELFF.

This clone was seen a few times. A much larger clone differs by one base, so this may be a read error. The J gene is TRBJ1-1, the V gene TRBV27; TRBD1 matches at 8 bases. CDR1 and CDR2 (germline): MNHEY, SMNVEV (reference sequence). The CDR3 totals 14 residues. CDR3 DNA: TGTGCCAGCAGTCCCCCCAGGGGGCTCACTGAAGCTCTCTTT. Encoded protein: CASSPPRGLTEALF.

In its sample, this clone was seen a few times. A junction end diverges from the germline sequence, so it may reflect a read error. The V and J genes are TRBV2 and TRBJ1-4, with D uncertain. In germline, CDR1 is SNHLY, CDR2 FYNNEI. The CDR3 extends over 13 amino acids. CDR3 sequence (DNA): TGTGCCAGCAAGGCGGATAGTAATGAAGAACTGTTTTTT. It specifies CASKADSNEELFF.

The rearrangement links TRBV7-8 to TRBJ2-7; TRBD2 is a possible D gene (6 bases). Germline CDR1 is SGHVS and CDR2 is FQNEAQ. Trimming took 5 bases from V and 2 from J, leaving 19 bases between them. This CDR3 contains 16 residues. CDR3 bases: TGTGCCAGCAGCGCTGACAGATTTAGCGGTCCCTACGAGCAGTACTTC. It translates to CASSADRFSGPYEQYF.

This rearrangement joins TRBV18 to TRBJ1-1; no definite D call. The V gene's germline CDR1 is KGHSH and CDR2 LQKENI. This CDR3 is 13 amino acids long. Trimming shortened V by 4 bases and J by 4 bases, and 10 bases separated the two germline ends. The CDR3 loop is CASSQDMGTEAFF. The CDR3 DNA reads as TGTGCCAGCTCACAAGACATGGGCACTGAAGCTTTCTTT.

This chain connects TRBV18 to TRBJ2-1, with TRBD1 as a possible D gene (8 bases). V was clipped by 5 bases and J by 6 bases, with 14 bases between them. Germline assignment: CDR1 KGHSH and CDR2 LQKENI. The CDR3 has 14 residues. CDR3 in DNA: TGTGCCAGCTCAACAGGGGGGGCGAGCAATGAGCAGTTCTTC. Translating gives CASSTGGASNEQFF.

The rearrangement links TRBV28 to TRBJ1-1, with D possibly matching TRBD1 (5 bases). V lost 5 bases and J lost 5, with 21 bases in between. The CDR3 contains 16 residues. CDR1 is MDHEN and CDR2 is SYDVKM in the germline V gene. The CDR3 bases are TGTGCCAGCAGTACCCCCGGGACCCGGAATGGGACTGAAGCTTTCTTT. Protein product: CASSTPGTRNGTEAFF.

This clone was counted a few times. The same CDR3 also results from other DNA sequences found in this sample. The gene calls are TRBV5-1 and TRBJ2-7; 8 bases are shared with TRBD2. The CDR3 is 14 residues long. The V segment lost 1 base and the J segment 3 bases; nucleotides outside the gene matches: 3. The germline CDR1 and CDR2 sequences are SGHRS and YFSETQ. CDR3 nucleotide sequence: TGCGCCAGCAGCTTGTCCAGCGGGAGCTACGAGCAGTACTTC. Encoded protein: CASSLSSGSYEQYF.